The 5 T cell receptor beta chains reported below all come from one sample, sequenced in a study of T cell changes during pregnancy in multiple sclerosis. The protocol was immunoSEQ multiplex PCR, while the TCRdb copy is restricted to in-frame clones and leaves out a portion. The table includes approximately 97,000 clones, less than 95% detected once. The sample was peripheral blood, taken in the second trimester of pregnancy. Receptors originate from a female donor in good health, enrolled as a control in a pregnancy study.

V and J are TRBV13 and TRBJ1-1, with D possibly TRBD1 on 5 matching bases. Germline CDR1 PRHDT, CDR2 FYEKMQ (reference sequence). Trimming removed 5 bases from V and 5 bases from J, with 18 bases in between. CDR3 length: 15 residues. The CDR3 here is CASSPRGASGTEAFF. CDR3 sequence (DNA): TGTGCCAGCAGCCCTAGGGGAGCTAGCGGAACTGAAGCTTTCTTT.

This sequence joins TRBV7-2 and TRBJ2-1; 7 positions match TRBD1. Germline-derived CDR1 and CDR2 are SGHTA and FQGNSA. Trimming at V came to 5 bases and at J to 5 bases, leaving 6 bases not matched to a gene. This CDR3 has 14 residues. The CDR3 spells CASSPRQGDNEQFF. The CDR3 coding sequence is TGTGCCAGCAGCCCCCGACAGGGTGACAATGAGCAGTTCTTC.

This clone was detected only a few times. This chain connects TRBV6-1 to TRBJ2-5; 8 positions match TRBD1. The CDR3 loop spans 14 amino acids. Germline values: CDR1 MNHNS, CDR2 SASEGT. With V trimmed by 5 bases and J by 4 bases, 6 bases remained unmatched. This chain's CDR3 is CASSRTGTAETQYF. CDR3 coding DNA: TGTGCCAGCAGTCGGACAGGGACAGCAGAGACCCAGTACTTC.

The V and J genes are TRBV5-6 and TRBJ1-1; 9 nucleotides line up with TRBD1. This CDR3 contains 16 residues. With 0 bases clipped from V and 4 bases from J, the junction kept 7 bases outside the gene matches. Germline loops: CDR1 SGHDT, CDR2 YYEEEE. The CDR3 DNA sequence: TGTGCCAGCAGCTTGGAGGGGACAGGGTCATCCACTGAAGCTTTCTTT. Its translation is CASSLEGTGSSTEAFF.

The chain has TRBV11-2 and TRBJ2-7; D gene unclear. V lost 2 bases to trimming and J lost 9 bases, with 8 bases between them. Per germline, CDR1 SGHAT and CDR2 FQNNGV. The CDR3 sequence is 11 residues long. The DNA of the CDR3 is TGTGCCAGCAGCTTAAATCTAGGGCAGTACTTC. This sequence encodes CASSLNLGQYF.